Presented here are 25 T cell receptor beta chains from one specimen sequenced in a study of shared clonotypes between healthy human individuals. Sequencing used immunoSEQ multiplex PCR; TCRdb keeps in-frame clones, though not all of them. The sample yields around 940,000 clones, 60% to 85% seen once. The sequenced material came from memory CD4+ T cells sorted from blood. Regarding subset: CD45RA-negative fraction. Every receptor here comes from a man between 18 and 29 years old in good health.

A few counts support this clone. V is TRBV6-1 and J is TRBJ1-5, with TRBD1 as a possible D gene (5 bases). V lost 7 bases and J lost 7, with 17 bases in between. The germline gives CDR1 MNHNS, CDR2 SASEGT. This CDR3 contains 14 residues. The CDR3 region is CASNPEGFRQPQHF. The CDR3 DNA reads TGTGCCAGCAACCCAGAGGGGTTTCGGCAGCCCCAGCATTTT.

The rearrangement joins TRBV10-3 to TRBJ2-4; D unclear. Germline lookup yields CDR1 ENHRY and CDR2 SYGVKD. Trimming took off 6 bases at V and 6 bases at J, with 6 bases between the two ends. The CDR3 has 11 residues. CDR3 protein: CAISDLNIQYF. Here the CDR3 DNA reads TGTGCCATCAGCGACCTAAACATTCAGTACTTC.

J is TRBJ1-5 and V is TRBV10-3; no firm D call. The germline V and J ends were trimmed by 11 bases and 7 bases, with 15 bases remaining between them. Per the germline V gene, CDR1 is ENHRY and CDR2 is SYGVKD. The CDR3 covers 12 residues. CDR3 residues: CAAQWPGQPQHF. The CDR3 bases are TGTGCCGCACAATGGCCTGGGCAGCCCCAGCATTTT.

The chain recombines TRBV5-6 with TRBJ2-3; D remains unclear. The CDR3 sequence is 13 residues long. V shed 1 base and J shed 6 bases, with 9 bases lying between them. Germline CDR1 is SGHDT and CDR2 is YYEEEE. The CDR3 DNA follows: TGTGCCAGCAGCTTGTCCTCCGTGGATACGCAGTATTTT. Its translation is CASSLSSVDTQYF. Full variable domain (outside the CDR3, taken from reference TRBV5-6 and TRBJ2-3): DAGVTQSPTHLIKTRGQQVTLRCSPKSGHDTVSWYQQALGQGPQFIFQYYEEEERQRGNFPDRFSGHQFPNYSSELNVNALLLGDSALYLCASSLSSVDTQYFGPGTRLTVL.

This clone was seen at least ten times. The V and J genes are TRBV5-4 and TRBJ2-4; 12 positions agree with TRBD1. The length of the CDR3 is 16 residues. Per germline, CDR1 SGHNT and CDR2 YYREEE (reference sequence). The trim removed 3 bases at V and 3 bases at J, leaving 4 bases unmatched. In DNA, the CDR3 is TGTGCCAGCAGCTCGGGGACAGGGGGCGGCAAAAACATTCAGTACTTC. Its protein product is CASSSGTGGGKNIQYF. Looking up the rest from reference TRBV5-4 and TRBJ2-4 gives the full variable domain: ETGVTQSPTHLIKTRGQQVTLRCSSQSGHNTVSWYQQALGQGPQFIFQYYREEENGRGNFPPRFSGLQFPNYSSELNVNALELDDSALYLCASSSGTGGGKNIQYFGAGTRLSVL.

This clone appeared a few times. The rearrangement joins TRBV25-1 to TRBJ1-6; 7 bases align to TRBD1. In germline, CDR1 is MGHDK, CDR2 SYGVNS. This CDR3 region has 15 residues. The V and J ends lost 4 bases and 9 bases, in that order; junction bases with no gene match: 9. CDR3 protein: CASSARGGGSSPLHF. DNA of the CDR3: TGTGCCAGCAGTGCTCGTGGAGGGGGCTCTTCACCCCTCCACTTT.

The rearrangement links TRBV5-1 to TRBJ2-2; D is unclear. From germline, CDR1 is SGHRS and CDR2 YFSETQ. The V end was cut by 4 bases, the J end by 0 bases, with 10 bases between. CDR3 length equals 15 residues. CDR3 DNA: TGCGCCAGCAGCATCCTTGGGACGAACACCGGGGAGCTGTTTTTT. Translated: CASSILGTNTGELFF.

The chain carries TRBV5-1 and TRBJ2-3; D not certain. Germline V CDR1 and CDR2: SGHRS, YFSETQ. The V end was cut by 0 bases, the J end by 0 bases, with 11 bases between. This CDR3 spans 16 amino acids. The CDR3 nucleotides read TGCGCCAGCAGCTTGGATCCAGGACCTAGCACAGATACGCAGTATTTT. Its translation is CASSLDPGPSTDTQYF.

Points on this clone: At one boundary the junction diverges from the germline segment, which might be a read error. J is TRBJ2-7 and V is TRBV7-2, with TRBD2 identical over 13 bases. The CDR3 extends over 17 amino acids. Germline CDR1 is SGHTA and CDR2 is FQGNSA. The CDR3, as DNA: TGTGCCAGCAGTTTAGCATTAGGGACTAGCGGGAAAAACGAGCAGTACTTC. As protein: CASSLALGTSGKNEQYF.

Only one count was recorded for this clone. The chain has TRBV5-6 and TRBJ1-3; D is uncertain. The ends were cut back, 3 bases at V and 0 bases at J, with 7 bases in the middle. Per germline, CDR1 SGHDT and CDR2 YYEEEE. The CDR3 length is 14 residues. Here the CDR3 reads CASSSLGSGNTIYF. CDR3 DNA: TGTGCCAGCAGCTCACTGGGCTCTGGAAACACCATATATTTT.

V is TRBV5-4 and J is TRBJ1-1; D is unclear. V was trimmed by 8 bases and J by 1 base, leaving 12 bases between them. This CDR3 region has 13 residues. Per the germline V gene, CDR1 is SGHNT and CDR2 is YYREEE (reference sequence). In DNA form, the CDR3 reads TGTGCCAGGAATTGGGATTGGAACACTGAAGCTTTCTTT. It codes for CARNWDWNTEAFF.

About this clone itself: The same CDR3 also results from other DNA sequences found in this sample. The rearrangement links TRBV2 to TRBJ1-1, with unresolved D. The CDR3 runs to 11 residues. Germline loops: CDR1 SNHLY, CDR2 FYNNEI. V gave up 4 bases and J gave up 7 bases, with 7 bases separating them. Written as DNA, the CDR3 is TGTGCCAGCAGTGGGAGGGTTGAAGCTTTCTTT. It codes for CASSGRVEAFF.

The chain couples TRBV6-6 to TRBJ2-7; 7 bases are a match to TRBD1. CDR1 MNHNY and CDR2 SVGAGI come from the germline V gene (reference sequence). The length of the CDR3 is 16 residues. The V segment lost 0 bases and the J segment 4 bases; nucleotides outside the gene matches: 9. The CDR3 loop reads CASSYSTGKGAYEQYF. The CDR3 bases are TGTGCCAGCAGTTACTCGACGGGTAAGGGGGCTTACGAGCAGTACTTC.

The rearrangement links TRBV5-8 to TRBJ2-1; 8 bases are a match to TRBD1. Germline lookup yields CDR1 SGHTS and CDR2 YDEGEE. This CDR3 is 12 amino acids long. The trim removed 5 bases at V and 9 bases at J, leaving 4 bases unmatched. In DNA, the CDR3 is TGTGCCAGCAGAAGGACAGGGTCTGAGCAGTTCTTC. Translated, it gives CASRRTGSEQFF.

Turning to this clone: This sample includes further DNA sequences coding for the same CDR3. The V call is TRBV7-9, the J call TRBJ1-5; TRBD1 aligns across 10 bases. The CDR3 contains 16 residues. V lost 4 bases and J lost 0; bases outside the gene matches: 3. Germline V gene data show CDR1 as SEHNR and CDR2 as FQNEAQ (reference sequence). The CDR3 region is CASSSGQGDSNQPQHF. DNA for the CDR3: TGTGCCAGCAGCTCTGGACAGGGGGATAGCAATCAGCCCCAGCATTTT.

This CDR3 is CASSIGQGREQFF. Here the CDR3 DNA reads TGTGCCAGTAGTATAGGGCAGGGTCGGGAGCAGTTCTTC. V gene TRBV19 combines with J gene TRBJ2-1; D is perhaps TRBD1 (5 bases). The V and J ends lost 1 base and 10 bases respectively, with 11 bases between them. Germline values: CDR1 LNHDA, CDR2 SQIVND (reference sequence). The CDR3 consists of 13 residues.

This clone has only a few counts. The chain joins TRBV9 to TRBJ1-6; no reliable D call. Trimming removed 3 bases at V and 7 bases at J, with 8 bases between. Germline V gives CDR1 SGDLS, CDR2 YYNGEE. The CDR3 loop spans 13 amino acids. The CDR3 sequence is CASSAGPNSPLHF. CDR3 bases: TGTGCCAGCAGCGCCGGGCCCAATTCACCCCTCCACTTT.

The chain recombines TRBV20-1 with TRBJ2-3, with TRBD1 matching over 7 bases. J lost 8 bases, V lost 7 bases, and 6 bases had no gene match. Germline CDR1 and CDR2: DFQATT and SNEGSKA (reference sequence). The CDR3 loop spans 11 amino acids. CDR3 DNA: TGCAGTGACCAGACAGGGCTTACGCAGTATTTT. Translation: CSDQTGLTQYF.

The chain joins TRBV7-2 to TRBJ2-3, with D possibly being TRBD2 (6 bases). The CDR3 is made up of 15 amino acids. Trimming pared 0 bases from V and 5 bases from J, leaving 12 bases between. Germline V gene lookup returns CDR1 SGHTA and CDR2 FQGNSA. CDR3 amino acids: CASSLAAGWKDTQYF. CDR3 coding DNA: TGTGCCAGCAGCTTAGCTGCGGGATGGAAAGATACGCAGTATTTT.

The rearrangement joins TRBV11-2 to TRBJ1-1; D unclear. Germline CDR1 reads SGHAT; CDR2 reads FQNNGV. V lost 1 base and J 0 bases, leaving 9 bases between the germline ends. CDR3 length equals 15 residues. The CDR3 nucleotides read TGTGCCAGCAGCTTAGTTTCAGGATTGAACACTGAAGCTTTCTTT. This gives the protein CASSLVSGLNTEAFF.

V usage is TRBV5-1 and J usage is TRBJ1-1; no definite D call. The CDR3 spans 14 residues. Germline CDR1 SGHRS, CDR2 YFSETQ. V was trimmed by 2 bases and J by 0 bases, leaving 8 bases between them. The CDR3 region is CASSFSGMNTEAFF. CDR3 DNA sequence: TGCGCCAGCAGCTTTTCAGGCATGAACACTGAAGCTTTCTTT.

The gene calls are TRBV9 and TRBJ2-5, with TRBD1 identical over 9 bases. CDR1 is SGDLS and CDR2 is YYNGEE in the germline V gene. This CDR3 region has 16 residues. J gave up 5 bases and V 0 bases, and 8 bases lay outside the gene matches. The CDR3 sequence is CASSVAGTGLGETQYF. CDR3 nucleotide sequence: TGTGCCAGCAGCGTAGCCGGGACAGGGTTGGGGGAGACCCAGTACTTC.

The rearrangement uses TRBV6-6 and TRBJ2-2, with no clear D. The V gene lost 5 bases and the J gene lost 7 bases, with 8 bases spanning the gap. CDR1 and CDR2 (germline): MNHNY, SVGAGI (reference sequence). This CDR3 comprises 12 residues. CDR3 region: CASSLYSGELFF. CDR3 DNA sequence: TGTGCCAGCAGTCTGTACAGCGGGGAGCTGTTTTTT.

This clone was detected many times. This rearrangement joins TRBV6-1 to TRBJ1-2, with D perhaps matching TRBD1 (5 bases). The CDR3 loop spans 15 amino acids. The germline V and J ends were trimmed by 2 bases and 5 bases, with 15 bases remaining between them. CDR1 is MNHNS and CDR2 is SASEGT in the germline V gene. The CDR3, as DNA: TGTGCCAGCAGTGAAAATGGGCAGGGATGGTATGGCTACACCTTC. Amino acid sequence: CASSENGQGWYGYTF.

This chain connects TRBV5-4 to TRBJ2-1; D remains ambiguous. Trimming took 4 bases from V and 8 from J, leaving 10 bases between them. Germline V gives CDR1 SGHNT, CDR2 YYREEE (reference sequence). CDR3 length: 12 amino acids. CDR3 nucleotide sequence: TGTGCCAGCAGCCCGCCGGGCTATGAGCAGTTCTTC. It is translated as CASSPPGYEQFF.